These 24 T cell receptor beta chains were all obtained from the same sample, sequenced in a study of shared clonotypes between healthy human individuals. Method: immunoSEQ multiplex PCR; TCRdb's copy keeps in-frame clones and lacks some. The table records approximately 2,300,000 clones, around 90% of them present only once. Sequencing input: naive CD4+ T cells from PBMCs. The subset is: CD45RA+ positively selected. These receptors were obtained from a man in his late teens or twenties in good health. Some clones in this sample may be carry-over from other donors' samples.

This clone was picked up one time. V usage is TRBV2 and J usage is TRBJ2-6; 8 positions match TRBD1. Losses at the gene ends were 6 bases for V and 3 bases for J; bases not matched to a gene: 7. CDR1 is SNHLY and CDR2 is FYNNEI in the germline V gene. This CDR3 region has 16 residues. In DNA, the CDR3 is TGTGCCAGCAGCCCGGGACAGGCTGGTGGGGCCAACGTCCTGACTTTC. Residues: CASSPGQAGGANVLTF.

The chain carries TRBV2 and TRBJ1-1; tentatively, D is TRBD1 (5 bases). Per the germline V gene, CDR1 is SNHLY and CDR2 is FYNNEI. Trimming took 4 bases from V and 5 from J, leaving 14 bases between them. The CDR3 is 14 residues long. The CDR3 loop is CASSVWGRGTEAFF. DNA for the CDR3: TGTGCCAGCAGTGTTTGGGGCCGGGGTACTGAAGCTTTCTTT.

The rearrangement joins TRBV5-1 to TRBJ2-2; 10 bases fit TRBD2. Germline V lookup: CDR1 SGHRS, CDR2 YFSETQ. The CDR3 is 19 amino acids. V shed 1 base and J 4 bases; nucleotides not matched to a gene: 13. This chain's CDR3 is CASSLSLAGGAAPTGELFF. Here the CDR3 DNA reads TGCGCCAGCAGCTTGTCGTTAGCGGGAGGTGCGGCTCCCACCGGGGAGCTGTTTTTT.

J is TRBJ1-2 and V is TRBV9, with a possible D match to TRBD1 (6 bases). The CDR3 loop spans 16 amino acids. Trimming took off 1 base at V and 3 bases at J, with 16 bases between the two ends. Per germline, CDR1 SGDLS and CDR2 YYNGEE. The CDR3 loop reads CASSVWGAASDYGYTF. The DNA for the CDR3 is TGTGCCAGCAGCGTATGGGGGGCAGCTTCGGACTATGGCTACACCTTC.

This rearrangement joins TRBV18 to TRBJ2-7, with D perhaps being TRBD1 or TRBD2 (5 bases each). This CDR3 region has 16 residues. Germline V gene lookup returns CDR1 KGHSH and CDR2 LQKENI. V lost 3 bases to trimming and J lost 4 bases, with 19 bases between them. CDR3 sequence (DNA): TGTGCCAGCTCACCTCGACCTTCCGGGACCTTATACGAGCAGTACTTC. Translating gives CASSPRPSGTLYEQYF.

The rearrangement joins TRBV5-4 to TRBJ2-1, with TRBD2 matching over 10 bases. Losses at the gene ends were 6 bases for V and 7 bases for J; bases not matched to a gene: 1. The CDR3 contains 12 residues. Per germline, CDR1 SGHNT and CDR2 YYREEE (reference sequence). CDR3 sequence (DNA): TGTGCCAGCACTAGCGGGAGTAATGAGCAGTTCTTC. It encodes CASTSGSNEQFF.

Here the CDR3 reads CASSPSGSPYNEQFF. In DNA form, the CDR3 reads TGTGCCAGCAGCCCGAGCGGGAGCCCCTACAATGAGCAGTTCTTC. The rearrangement uses TRBV4-2 and TRBJ2-1, with TRBD2 matching over 8 bases. From germline, CDR1 is LGHNA and CDR2 YNFKEQ. V lost 4 bases to trimming and J lost 2 bases; unmatched junction nucleotides: 4. This CDR3 spans 15 amino acids.

V gene TRBV11-2 combines with J gene TRBJ1-1, with D maybe TRBD1 (5 bases). Germline V gene sequence: CDR1 SGHAT, CDR2 FQNNGV. V lost 4 bases and J lost 6, with 12 bases in between. The CDR3 runs 13 residues. CDR3 amino acids: CASSSTVSAEAFF. Written as DNA, the CDR3 is TGTGCCAGCAGCTCGACAGTGAGCGCTGAAGCTTTCTTT. Using reference TRBV11-2 and TRBJ1-1 for the parts outside the CDR3, the full variable domain is EAGVAQSPRYKIIEKRQSVAFWCNPISGHATLYWYQQILGQGPKLLIQFQNNGVVDDSQLPKDRFSAERLKGVDSTLKIQPAKLEDSAVYLCASSSTVSAEAFFGQGTRLTVV.

As to this clone: Within the sample, other DNA sequences also encode this same CDR3. V usage is TRBV5-4 and J usage is TRBJ2-1; TRBD2 agrees at 9 bases. This CDR3 has 16 amino acids. Germline V gives CDR1 SGHNT, CDR2 YYREEE (reference sequence). V gave up 0 bases and J gave up 7 bases; unmatched junction bases: 8. CDR3 amino acids: CASSLGGSGSYNEQFF. The CDR3 DNA reads as TGTGCCAGCAGCTTGGGGGGTAGCGGGAGTTATAATGAGCAGTTCTTC.

The chain uses TRBV5-4 and TRBJ1-4; D perhaps matches TRBD1 (6 bases). The CDR3 length is 17 residues. V dropped 5 bases and J dropped 2 bases, with 19 bases sitting between them. Germline-derived CDR1 and CDR2 are SGHNT and YYREEE (reference sequence). The CDR3 bases are TGTGCCAGCAGTCTAGGGGGGACGGTTCAGACTAATGAAAAACTGTTTTTT. This codes for CASSLGGTVQTNEKLFF.

In its sample, this clone was seen a few times. The rearrangement links TRBV5-4 to TRBJ2-1; D gene unclear. The CDR3 has 12 amino acids. The germline V and J ends were trimmed by 0 bases and 6 bases, with 4 bases remaining between them. The germline CDR1 and CDR2 sequences are SGHNT and YYREEE (reference sequence). CDR3: CASSLDSNEQFF. The CDR3 bases are TGTGCCAGCAGCTTGGACAGCAATGAGCAGTTCTTC.

Notes on this clone: Germline is not matched at one junction end, which may reflect a read error. The gene calls are TRBV11-2 and TRBJ2-1, with 10 nucleotides matching TRBD2. Germline V gene sequence: CDR1 SGHAT, CDR2 FQNNGV. This CDR3 spans 15 amino acids. The CDR3 DNA follows: TGTGCCAGCAGCTTAAGGGGAGCGGGAGGGCCTTTATCGGTCTTC. Protein: CASSLRGAGGPLSVF.

The chain has TRBV30 and TRBJ2-3; D is ambiguous. The CDR3 covers 12 residues. In germline, CDR1 is GTSNPN, CDR2 SVGIG (reference sequence). The germline V and J ends were trimmed by 2 bases and 3 bases, with 6 bases remaining between them. CDR3 in amino acids: CAWSRKTDTQYF. The CDR3 DNA follows: TGTGCCTGGAGTAGGAAGACAGATACGCAGTATTTT.

V is TRBV5-4 and J is TRBJ2-4; 11 bases map to TRBD2. The CDR3 loop spans 16 amino acids. The germline CDR1 and CDR2 sequences are SGHNT and YYREEE (reference sequence). J was trimmed by 6 bases and V by 4 bases; bases with no gene match: 9. CDR3 sequence reads: CASSLRASGGTNIQYF. CDR3 DNA: TGTGCCAGCAGCCTTAGGGCTAGCGGGGGGACAAACATTCAGTACTTC.

CDR3 bases: TGCGCCAGCAGCTTTGGGGGAAAAGCACAGAGTACGCAGTATTTT. Translated, it gives CASSFGGKAQSTQYF. The rearrangement uses TRBV5-1 and TRBJ2-3; D may be TRBD1 or TRBD2 (5 bases each). CDR1 SGHRS and CDR2 YFSETQ come from the germline V gene. CDR3 length: 15 residues. Trimming shortened V by 2 bases and J by 8 bases, and 18 bases separated the two germline ends.

The CDR3 nucleotides are TGTGCCAGCAGCGCCATGACAGGGACCTACGAGCAGTACTTC. Amino acids: CASSAMTGTYEQYF. V and J are TRBV6-1 and TRBJ2-7; 7 nucleotides match TRBD1. Trimming removed 6 bases from V and 2 bases from J; junction bases left unmatched: 7. Germline V CDR1 and CDR2: MNHNS, SASEGT. The length of the CDR3 is 14 residues.

The chain has TRBV28 and TRBJ2-3; D possibly corresponds to TRBD2 (6 bases). V gave up 6 bases and J gave up 2 bases, with 15 bases separating them. Germline assignment: CDR1 MDHEN and CDR2 SYDVKM. The CDR3 covers 15 residues. CDR3 protein: CASRELAVNTDTQYF. The CDR3 DNA sequence: TGTGCCAGCAGGGAACTAGCAGTTAACACAGATACGCAGTATTTT.

The genes are TRBV29-1 and TRBJ1-1, with D maybe TRBD1 (6 bases). The CDR3 is 13 amino acids. CDR1 and CDR2 (germline): SQVTM, ANQGSEA. With 2 bases removed from V and 1 base from J, the gap between germline ends came to 8 bases. CDR3 region: CSVETGQNTEAFF. CDR3 DNA: TGCAGCGTTGAAACGGGACAGAACACTGAAGCTTTCTTT.

This chain's CDR3 is CASSLAQGTYEQYF. CDR3 sequence (DNA): TGTGCCAGCAGTTTGGCACAGGGGACCTACGAGCAGTACTTC. The chain uses TRBV28 and TRBJ2-7; TRBD1 matches at 7 bases. V lost 3 bases to trimming and J lost 2 bases; unmatched junction nucleotides: 4. The V gene's germline CDR1 is MDHEN and CDR2 SYDVKM. The CDR3 runs to 14 residues. Supplemented by reference TRBV28 and TRBJ2-7, the full variable domain reads DVKVTQSSRYLVKRTGEKVFLECVQDMDHENMFWYRQDPGLGLRLIYFSYDVKMKEKGDIPEGYSVSREKKERFSLILESASTNQTSMYLCASSLAQGTYEQYFGPGTRLTVT.

The chain has TRBV5-1 and TRBJ1-1, with D maybe TRBD1 (5 bases). CDR3 length: 14 residues. V lost 6 bases and J lost 0, with 12 bases in between. Per germline, CDR1 SGHRS and CDR2 YFSETQ. CDR3: CASTRGRVNTEAFF. CDR3 nucleotide sequence: TGCGCCAGCACCCGGGGCAGGGTGAACACTGAAGCTTTCTTT. Full variable domain (missing parts from reference TRBV5-1 and TRBJ1-1): KAGVTQTPRYLIKTRGQQVTLSCSPISGHRSVSWYQQTPGQGLQFLFEYFSETQRNKGNFPGRFSGRQFSNSRSEMNVSTLELGDSALYLCASTRGRVNTEAFFGQGTRLTVV.

Notes on this clone: The same CDR3 also results from other DNA sequences found in this sample. The rearrangement joins TRBV5-1 to TRBJ2-7; no definite D call. The V end was cut by 0 bases, the J end by 3 bases, with 7 bases between. Germline V lookup: CDR1 SGHRS, CDR2 YFSETQ. The CDR3 loop spans 13 amino acids. DNA for the CDR3: TGCGCCAGCAGCTTGGGGCGGCTCTACGAGCAGTACTTC. Its translation is CASSLGRLYEQYF. The full variable domain, with the rest looked up from reference TRBV5-1 and TRBJ2-7, is KAGVTQTPRYLIKTRGQQVTLSCSPISGHRSVSWYQQTPGQGLQFLFEYFSETQRNKGNFPGRFSGRQFSNSRSEMNVSTLELGDSALYLCASSLGRLYEQYFGPGTRLTVT.

The chain employs TRBV18 and TRBJ2-7; D not certain. This CDR3 is 14 amino acids long. Germline CDR1 and CDR2: KGHSH and LQKENI. V lost 4 bases, J lost 3 bases, and 13 bases lay in between. CDR3 coding DNA: TGTGCCAGCTCACGGGATCGTCGCGGCTACGAGCAGTACTTC. Its protein product is CASSRDRRGYEQYF.

The CDR3 DNA reads TGCGCCAGCAGCCTAGTTCTCAGGGACGAGCAGTACTTC. This translates into CASSLVLRDEQYF. This chain connects TRBV4-1 to TRBJ2-7, with TRBD1 as a possible D gene (5 bases). The CDR3 has 13 amino acids. Germline CDR1 is MGHRA and CDR2 is YSYEKL. V was clipped by 4 bases and J by 5 bases, with 12 bases between them.

CDR3 protein: CASSQNRVMNTEAFF. In nucleotides, the CDR3 is TGTGCCAGCAGCCAAAACAGGGTCATGAACACTGAAGCTTTCTTT. The chain recombines TRBV4-2 with TRBJ1-1; tentative D call: TRBD1 (6 bases). Germline V CDR1 and CDR2: LGHNA, YNFKEQ. The germline V and J ends were trimmed by 2 bases and 0 bases, with 10 bases remaining between them. This CDR3 has 15 amino acids.